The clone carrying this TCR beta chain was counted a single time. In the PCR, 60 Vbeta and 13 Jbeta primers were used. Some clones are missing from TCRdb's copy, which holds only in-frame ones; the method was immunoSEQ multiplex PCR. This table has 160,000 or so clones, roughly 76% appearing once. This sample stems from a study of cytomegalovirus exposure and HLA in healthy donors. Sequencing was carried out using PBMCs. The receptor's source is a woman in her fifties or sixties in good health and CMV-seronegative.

The CDR3 bases are TGTGCCAGCAGTGAATTCGGGGGTTCACCCCTCCACTTT. The encoded protein is CASSEFGGSPLHF. The chain couples TRBV25-1 to TRBJ1-6; tentatively, D is TRBD1 (5 bases). The CDR3 is 13 residues long. CDR1 MGHDK and CDR2 SYGVNS come from the germline V gene. Trimming took 1 base from V and 9 from J, leaving 7 bases between them. Full variable domain (missing parts from reference TRBV25-1 and TRBJ1-6): EADIYQTPRYLVIGTGKKITLECSQTMGHDKMYWYQQDPGMELHLIHYSYGVNSTEKGDLSSESTVSRIRTEHFPLTLESARPSHTSQYLCASSEFGGSPLHFGNGTRLTVT.